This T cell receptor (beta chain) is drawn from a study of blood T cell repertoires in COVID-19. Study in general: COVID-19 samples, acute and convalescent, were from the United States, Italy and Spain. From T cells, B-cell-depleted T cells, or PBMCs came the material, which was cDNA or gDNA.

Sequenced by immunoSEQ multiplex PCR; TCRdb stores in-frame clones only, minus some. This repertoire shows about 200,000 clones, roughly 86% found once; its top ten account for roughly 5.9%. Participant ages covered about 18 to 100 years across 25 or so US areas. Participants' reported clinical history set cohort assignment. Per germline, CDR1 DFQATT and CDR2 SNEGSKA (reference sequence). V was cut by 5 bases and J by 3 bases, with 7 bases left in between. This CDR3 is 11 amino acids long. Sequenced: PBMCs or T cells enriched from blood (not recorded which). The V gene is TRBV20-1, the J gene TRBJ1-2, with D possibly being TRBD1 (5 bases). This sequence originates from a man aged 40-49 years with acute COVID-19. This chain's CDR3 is CSAAGHYGYTF. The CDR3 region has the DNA TGCAGTGCTGCGGGACACTATGGCTACACCTTC.